These 8 T cell receptor beta chains were all obtained from the same sample, sequenced in a study of Ad26.COV2.S vaccination and SARS-CoV-2 variants. The treatment was: some 19 received Ad26.COV2.S at low or high dose, single or two shots; roughly 5 received placebo; per-sample allocation not given. Sample collection was performed on day 63 after the first vaccine or placebo injection. Here immunoSEQ multiplex PCR was the method, and the copy in TCRdb shows in-frame clones only, minus some. Of roughly 380,000 clones in the sample, 70% to 90% were seen once. The sample in question was peripheral blood, obtained in a trial of Ad26.COV2.S vaccine versus placebo. The source of these receptors is a person aged 18 to 59 who received the Ad26.COV2.S COVID-19 vaccine or a placebo.

This sequence joins TRBV28 and TRBJ2-5, with D maybe TRBD2 (7 bases). Trimming took 5 bases from V and 1 from J, leaving 14 bases between them. Germline values: CDR1 MDHEN, CDR2 SYDVKM. The CDR3 length is 15 residues. CDR3 sequence reads: CASSQWGGTQETQYF. CDR3 in DNA: TGTGCCAGCAGTCAGTGGGGGGGCACCCAAGAGACCCAGTACTTC. The variable domain in full, with the rest retrieved from reference TRBV28 and TRBJ2-5, is DVKVTQSSRYLVKRTGEKVFLECVQDMDHENMFWYRQDPGLGLRLIYFSYDVKMKEKGDIPEGYSVSREKKERFSLILESASTNQTSMYLCASSQWGGTQETQYFGPGTRLLVL.

V and J are TRBV11-1 and TRBJ2-1, with TRBD1 as a possible D gene (5 bases). The CDR3 consists of 14 residues. The V and J ends lost 1 base and 6 bases respectively, with 10 bases between them. CDR1 and CDR2 (germline): SGHAT, FQDESV (reference sequence). CDR3: CASSLEVGANEQFF. CDR3 nucleotide sequence: TGTGCCAGCAGCTTAGAAGTAGGGGCCAATGAGCAGTTCTTC.

This sequence joins TRBV7-6 and TRBJ2-1, with 9 bases lining up with TRBD1. Germline V CDR1 and CDR2: SGHVS, FNYEAQ. The CDR3 extends over 15 amino acids. J was trimmed by 4 bases and V by 5 bases; bases with no gene match: 6. The CDR3 region has the DNA TGTGCCAGCAGCCTGGAGGGACAGGGATACAATGAGCAGTTCTTC. It codes for CASSLEGQGYNEQFF.

The CDR3 region is CATQTPETQYF. The CDR3 DNA follows: TGTGCCACCCAAACCCCGGAGACCCAGTACTTC. The V gene is TRBV6-5, the J gene TRBJ2-5; D is unresolved. Trimming left V 10 bases short and J 5 bases short, with 11 bases between. Germline-derived CDR1 and CDR2 are MNHEY and SVGAGI. This CDR3 spans 11 amino acids.

The V gene is TRBV12-5, the J gene TRBJ1-3, with D possibly TRBD1 on 6 matching bases. CDR1 is LGHNT, CDR2 FRNRAP, per germline. Between the trimmed V and J ends, which lost 4 bases and 4 bases, there was a span of 11 bases. This CDR3 spans 14 amino acids. The CDR3 DNA reads TGTGCTAGTGGTTCGGGGGCTGACGGAAACACCATATATTTT. It is translated as CASGSGADGNTIYF.

V is TRBV30 and J is TRBJ2-5; D unclear. Looked up from germline, CDR1 is GTSNPN and CDR2 is SVGIG (reference sequence). CDR3 length equals 11 residues. V was shortened by 1 base and J by 4 bases, with 4 bases between the two germline ends. The CDR3 region is CAWSDTETQYF. CDR3 sequence (DNA): TGTGCCTGGAGTGACACAGAGACCCAGTACTTC.

A word on this clone: This specimen includes other DNA sequences encoding the same CDR3. DNA for the CDR3: TGCGCCAGCAGCACGGGACAGGGTAACACTGAAGCTTTCTTT. Translating gives CASSTGQGNTEAFF. This rearrangement joins TRBV5-1 to TRBJ1-1, with 9 bases that match TRBD1. Unmatched junction bases numbered 3, after V lost 4 bases and J lost 2 bases. This CDR3 comprises 14 residues. CDR1 SGHRS and CDR2 YFSETQ come from the germline V gene.

The gene calls are TRBV28 and TRBJ1-5; 7 positions agree with TRBD1. The CDR3 totals 15 residues. Germline V gene data show CDR1 as MDHEN and CDR2 as SYDVKM. Trimming at V came to 5 bases and at J to 5 bases, leaving 9 bases not matched to a gene. In nucleotides, the CDR3 is TGTGCCAGCAGTCTGACAGGGAGAGGGTATCAGCCCCAGCATTTT. This sequence encodes CASSLTGRGYQPQHF.